The 17 T cell receptor beta chains below come from one sample, sequenced in a study of blood T cell repertoires in COVID-19. This table comes from immunoSEQ multiplex PCR, and its TCRdb copy is limited to in-frame clones, with some not included. The repertoire has some 51,000 clones, roughly nine tenths of them found once; the top ten carry roughly 6.4%. Sequencing used peripheral blood. The receptors originated from a man aged 35 to 55 with acute or convalescent COVID-19.

The gene calls are TRBV4-2 and TRBJ1-2, with TRBD1 as a possible D gene (5 bases). The germline CDR1 and CDR2 sequences are LGHNA and YNFKEQ. V lost 4 bases and J lost 4, with 19 bases in between. CDR3 size: 16 residues. CDR3 bases: TGTGCCAGCAGCCCCGCCCACCGACAGCGTACCTATGGCTACACCTTC. Amino acids: CASSPAHRQRTYGYTF.

V usage is TRBV4-2 and J usage is TRBJ1-3, with D perhaps TRBD1 (5 bases). V was trimmed by 7 bases and J by 2 bases, leaving 15 bases between them. CDR1 LGHNA and CDR2 YNFKEQ come from the germline V gene. This CDR3 contains 15 residues. CDR3 residues: CASISLGTPGNTIYF. The CDR3 DNA reads TGTGCCAGCATCTCTCTGGGGACTCCTGGAAACACCATATATTTT.

The chain uses TRBV19 and TRBJ1-1, with D perhaps matching TRBD1 (6 bases). The germline CDR1 and CDR2 sequences are LNHDA and SQIVND (reference sequence). This CDR3 contains 13 residues. Trimming cost V 8 bases and J 0 bases, with 10 bases left between them. The CDR3 region is CASGQIMNTEAFF. The CDR3 region has the DNA TGTGCCAGTGGACAGATCATGAACACTGAAGCTTTCTTT. Full variable domain (remainder filled in from reference TRBV19 and TRBJ1-1): DGGITQSPKYLFRKEGQNVTLSCEQNLNHDAMYWYRQDPGQGLRLIYYSQIVNDFQKGDIAEGYSVSREKKESFPLTVTSAQKNPTAFYLCASGQIMNTEAFFGQGTRLTVV.

The genes are TRBV7-3 and TRBJ2-3; TRBD2 matches 9 bases. The CDR3 is 16 residues long. Germline-derived CDR1 and CDR2 are SGHTA and FQGTGA. Unmatched junction bases numbered 9, after V lost 5 bases and J lost 3 bases. The CDR3 DNA follows: TGTGCCAGCAGCATGGGGGCTAGCGGGATTACAGATACGCAGTATTTT. Translated, it gives CASSMGASGITDTQYF.

This rearrangement joins TRBV19 to TRBJ2-3; D is unclear. The germline V gene has CDR1 LNHDA and CDR2 SQIVND (reference sequence). V was trimmed by 4 bases and J by 4 bases, leaving 12 bases between them. This CDR3 comprises 14 residues. CDR3 amino acids: CASSTRSQADTQYF. Here the CDR3 DNA reads TGTGCCAGTAGTACCCGGTCCCAGGCAGATACGCAGTATTTT.

V usage is TRBV6-6 and J usage is TRBJ2-7; 8 nucleotides agree with TRBD1. V gave up 4 bases and J gave up 2 bases; unmatched junction bases: 4. CDR3 length: 14 amino acids. The germline CDR1 and CDR2 sequences are MNHNY and SVGAGI (reference sequence). In nucleotides, the CDR3 is TGTGCCAGCAGTTCTACAGGGGGTCCCTACGAGCAGTACTTC. It is translated as CASSSTGGPYEQYF.

This clone is a singleton in its sample. This chain uses TRBV6-5 with TRBJ1-2; 7 bases align to TRBD1. Germline-derived CDR1 and CDR2 are MNHEY and SVGAGI. V lost 6 bases to trimming and J lost 4 bases; unmatched junction nucleotides: 5. The CDR3 sequence is 13 residues long. The CDR3, as DNA: TGTGCCAGCAGCCGACAGGGAGTCTATGGCTACACCTTC. Translated: CASSRQGVYGYTF.

In nucleotides, the CDR3 is TGTGCAAGTCGCTTATCCTTTATCCAAGCGGGAGCAGCCAAAAACATTCAGTACTTC. This codes for CASRLSFIQAGAAKNIQYF. The rearrangement uses TRBV12-2 and TRBJ2-4; the table's D call, TRBD2, has no DNA check behind it. TRBV12-2 represents a pseudogene. The CDR3 has 19 amino acids.

This clone came up once. The genes are TRBV11-2 and TRBJ1-1, with D uncertain. Per the germline V gene, CDR1 is SGHAT and CDR2 is FQNNGV. V dropped 5 bases and J dropped 1 base, with 8 bases sitting between them. CDR3 length: 13 residues. CDR3 protein: CASSPWANTEAFF. As DNA, the CDR3 is TGTGCCAGCAGCCCGTGGGCGAACACTGAAGCTTTCTTT.

The chain recombines TRBV11-2 with TRBJ2-1, with TRBD2 matching over 7 bases. Trimming removed 0 bases from V and 0 bases from J; junction bases left unmatched: 5. CDR1 is SGHAT, CDR2 FQNNGV, per germline. The CDR3 totals 17 residues. The CDR3 nucleotides are TGTGCCAGCAGCTTAGATCGGAGCGGGAACTCCTACAATGAGCAGTTCTTC. Translation gives CASSLDRSGNSYNEQFF.

V usage is TRBV29-1 and J usage is TRBJ1-2; perhaps TRBD1 as D (6 bases). The CDR3 is 15 residues long. Germline V gene data show CDR1 as SQVTM and CDR2 as ANQGSEA. The ends were cut back, 4 bases at V and 4 bases at J, with 19 bases in the middle. This CDR3 reads CSVGGTRQDRYGYTF. The CDR3 DNA is TGCAGCGTTGGGGGGACTAGACAGGACCGCTATGGCTACACCTTC. Drawing the rest from reference TRBV29-1 and TRBJ1-2, the complete variable domain is SAVISQKPSRDICQRGTSLTIQCQVDSQVTMMFWYRQQPGQSLTLIATANQGSEATYESGFVIDKFPISRPNLTFSTLTVSNMSPEDSSIYLCSVGGTRQDRYGYTFGSGTRLTVV.

The CDR3 bases are TGTGCTAGTGGTTTGTCGGTAAACTCCTACGAGCAGTACTTC. It codes for CASGLSVNSYEQYF. The chain recombines TRBV12-5 with TRBJ2-7; D uncertain. Germline loops: CDR1 LGHNT, CDR2 FRNRAP. The germline V and J ends were trimmed by 2 bases and 0 bases, with 8 bases remaining between them. The CDR3 runs 14 residues.

V and J are TRBV7-7 and TRBJ2-1, with TRBD2 identical over 9 bases. This CDR3 is 16 amino acids long. Germline CDR1 SSHAT, CDR2 FNYEAQ (reference sequence). V lost 5 bases and J lost 6; bases outside the gene matches: 11. As DNA, the CDR3 is TGTGCCAGCAGCCCGAATTCGGGACTAGCCTCCAATGAGCAGTTCTTC. Protein: CASSPNSGLASNEQFF.

The rearrangement uses TRBV7-8 and TRBJ2-7, with D perhaps matching TRBD1 (6 bases). V dropped 6 bases and J dropped 3 bases, with 15 bases sitting between them. Germline V gene sequence: CDR1 SGHVS, CDR2 FQNEAQ. This CDR3 has 14 residues. The CDR3 DNA follows: TGTGCCAGCAGAAAGCGAGGACAGAACTACGAGCAGTACTTC. The encoded protein is CASRKRGQNYEQYF.

This chain connects TRBV6-6 to TRBJ2-1, with D uncertain. V lost 3 bases and J 8 bases, leaving 8 bases between the germline ends. CDR3 size: 12 residues. CDR1 and CDR2 from the germline V gene are MNHNY and SVGAGI (reference sequence). Here the CDR3 reads CASSYLADEQFF. The CDR3 bases are TGTGCCAGCAGTTATTTGGCGGATGAGCAGTTCTTC.

The chain joins TRBV5-8 to TRBJ2-2; D gene uncertain. The V gene lost 4 bases and the J gene lost 2 bases, with 18 bases spanning the gap. This CDR3 spans 17 amino acids. CDR1 and CDR2 from the germline V gene are SGHTS and YDEGEE. The CDR3 here is CASSTKQKRSNTGELFF. The CDR3 nucleotides read TGTGCCAGCAGCACCAAACAAAAACGATCCAACACCGGGGAGCTGTTTTTT.

The chain recombines TRBV5-1 with TRBJ2-7, with TRBD1 identical over 12 bases. V trimming: 6 bases; J trimming: 3 bases; junction bases outside the gene matches: 7. The CDR3 length is 15 residues. CDR1 and CDR2 from the germline V gene are SGHRS and YFSETQ. CDR3 amino acids: CASTSGTGGLYEQYF. DNA of the CDR3: TGCGCCAGCACCTCCGGGACAGGGGGCCTCTACGAGCAGTACTTC.